Presented here are 31 T cell receptor beta chains from one specimen sequenced in a study of beta chain features in type 1 diabetes. Study findings and constraints: TCRB CDR3 length was moderately but significantly reduced in all four CD4+ subsets of Type 1 diabetes patients.

Their antigens are not known. The whole isolated RNA underwent reverse transcription, so sequencing captured expressed TCRB transcripts. Using immunoSEQ multiplex PCR, the repertoire was profiled, and TCRdb retains in-frame clones only, with some absent. The table includes 600,000 or so clones, about 14% detected once. The sample comprised naive CD4+ T cells from blood. These receptors were collected from a man aged 18 to 30 with type 1 diabetes.

V is TRBV2 and J is TRBJ2-5; D may match TRBD1 or TRBD2 (5 bases each). CDR3 length equals 15 residues. Germline V gene data show CDR1 as SNHLY and CDR2 as FYNNEI. Trimming removed 4 bases from V and 5 bases from J, with 17 bases in between. For the CDR3, the DNA is TGTGCCAGCAGTGGAGGGGTAGGCCTATCGGAGACCCAGTACTTC. Its protein product is CASSGGVGLSETQYF. Complete variable domain (other parts from reference TRBV2 and TRBJ2-5): EPEVTQTPSHQVTQMGQEVILRCVPISNHLYFYWYRQILGQKVEFLVSFYNNEISEKSEIFDDQFSVERPDGSNFTLKIRSTKLEDSAMYFCASSGGVGLSETQYFGPGTRLLVL.

In its sample, this clone was seen a few times. This chain links TRBV6-5 with TRBJ2-3, with D unclear. Per germline, CDR1 MNHEY and CDR2 SVGAGI. V lost 2 bases, J lost 4 bases, and 10 bases lay in between. The CDR3 consists of 14 residues. The DNA for the CDR3 is TGTGCCAGCAGTTACAGGGAAGGCGCAGATACGCAGTATTTT. This translates into CASSYREGADTQYF.

The V call is TRBV11-1, the J call TRBJ1-5; no reliable D call. The CDR3 sequence is 13 residues long. The ends were cut back, 6 bases at V and 2 bases at J, with 8 bases in the middle. The germline V gene encodes CDR1 SGHAT and CDR2 FQDESV (reference sequence). The CDR3 bases are TGTGCCAGCAGTTTGCAGGGCAATCAGCCCCAGCATTTT. Translation gives CASSLQGNQPQHF.

This clone was seen more than once but under ten times. The rearrangement links TRBV21-1 to TRBJ2-1. TRBV21-1 is a documented pseudogene. The CDR3 sequence is 16 residues long. The CDR3 loop reads CASSPPSRRTYNEQFF. The CDR3 nucleotides read TGTGCCAGCAGCCCCCCCTCGAGAAGGACCTACAATGAGCAGTTCTTC.

The V gene is TRBV29-1, the J gene TRBJ2-1, with 9 nucleotides matching TRBD2. The CDR3 sequence is 14 residues long. The V segment lost 4 bases and the J segment 9 bases; nucleotides outside the gene matches: 10. Germline CDR1 SQVTM, CDR2 ANQGSEA. The CDR3 here is CSVVALGTSFEQFF. CDR3 DNA: TGCAGCGTTGTGGCTCTCGGGACTAGCTTTGAGCAGTTCTTC.

The V call is TRBV15, the J call TRBJ2-4; no definite D call. Looked up from germline, CDR1 is LNHNV and CDR2 is YYDKDF (reference sequence). V lost 5 bases to trimming and J lost 0 bases, with 5 bases between them. This CDR3 region has 13 residues. This CDR3 is CATSLGAKNIQYF. The CDR3 DNA reads as TGTGCCACCAGCCTCGGAGCCAAAAACATTCAGTACTTC.

The J gene is TRBJ2-7, the V gene TRBV9; TRBD1 aligns across 8 bases. CDR1 and CDR2 from the germline V gene are SGDLS and YYNGEE. The CDR3 spans 15 residues. V lost 3 bases to trimming and J lost 6 bases; unmatched junction nucleotides: 11. The CDR3 region has the DNA TGTGCCAGCAGCGATCGTCGGACAGGGATAAGCGAGCAGTACTTC. Its translation: CASSDRRTGISEQYF. Looking up the rest from reference TRBV9 and TRBJ2-7 gives the full variable domain: DSGVTQTPKHLITATGQRVTLRCSPRSGDLSVYWYQQSLDQGLQFLIQYYNGEERAKGNILERFSAQQFPDLHSELNLSSLELGDSALYFCASSDRRTGISEQYFGPGTRLTVT.

This clone showed up just a few times. V usage is TRBV30 and J usage is TRBJ1-2; tentatively, D is TRBD1 (5 bases). With 3 bases removed from V and 4 bases from J, the gap between germline ends came to 12 bases. Germline CDR1 is GTSNPN and CDR2 is SVGIG (reference sequence). The CDR3 is 13 amino acids. The CDR3 is CAWSAQGGYGYTF. The CDR3 DNA follows: TGTGCCTGGAGCGCTCAGGGAGGCTATGGCTACACCTTC.

This clone was counted a few times. This chain links TRBV4-1 with TRBJ1-1, with D unresolved. Trimming left V 0 bases short and J 3 bases short, with 11 bases between. The CDR3 is made up of 15 amino acids. Germline CDR1 is MGHRA and CDR2 is YSYEKL. The CDR3 DNA reads TGCGCCAGCAGCCAAGAAGCCACAGCTTACACTGAAGCTTTCTTT. Translation: CASSQEATAYTEAFF.

V gene TRBV29-1 combines with J gene TRBJ1-2, with TRBD1 matching 11 bases. The germline CDR1 and CDR2 sequences are SQVTM and ANQGSEA. The CDR3 totals 12 residues. V shed 6 bases, J shed 7 bases, and the junction held 4 bases outside the gene matches. Here the CDR3 DNA reads TGCAGCGTAGGACAGGGGGCTTTTGGCTACACCTTC. Protein: CSVGQGAFGYTF.

This clone was observed a few times. The rearrangement joins TRBV5-1 to TRBJ2-7; 7 bases line up with TRBD2. Losses at the gene ends were 4 bases for V and 5 bases for J; bases not matched to a gene: 6. This CDR3 region has 13 residues. Per the germline V gene, CDR1 is SGHRS and CDR2 is YFSETQ. CDR3 in DNA: TGCGCCAGCAGCGAGGGGAGGGAGGACGAGCAGTACTTC. Translation: CASSEGREDEQYF.

This sequence joins TRBV29-1 and TRBJ2-5, with D perhaps matching TRBD1 (7 bases). Trimming removed 6 bases from V and 5 bases from J, with 31 bases in between. Per germline, CDR1 SQVTM and CDR2 ANQGSEA. CDR3 length: 18 residues. The CDR3 bases are TGCAGCGTCAGAGTTGGGACAGTCCTGGGACTGGGGTGGGAGACCCAGTACTTC. It yields the protein CSVRVGTVLGLGWETQYF. Complete variable domain (other parts from reference TRBV29-1 and TRBJ2-5): SAVISQKPSRDICQRGTSLTIQCQVDSQVTMMFWYRQQPGQSLTLIATANQGSEATYESGFVIDKFPISRPNLTFSTLTVSNMSPEDSSIYLCSVRVGTVLGLGWETQYFGPGTRLLVL.

CDR3 region: CASGTYNEQFF. The CDR3 DNA reads TGTGCCAGCGGAACCTACAATGAGCAGTTCTTC. The genes are TRBV2 and TRBJ2-1, with D unclear. The CDR3 runs 11 residues. CDR1 and CDR2 from the germline V gene are SNHLY and FYNNEI. Trimming cost V 8 bases and J 2 bases, with 4 bases left between them.

In its sample, this clone was seen a few times. The chain has TRBV2 and TRBJ1-1; no firm D call. Germline-derived CDR1 and CDR2 are SNHLY and FYNNEI. The ends were cut back, 7 bases at V and 5 bases at J, with 14 bases in the middle. The CDR3 contains 13 residues. The CDR3 loop reads CASNLEGRTEAFF. CDR3 nucleotides: TGTGCCAGCAACTTGGAGGGCAGGACTGAAGCTTTCTTT.

This sequence joins TRBV19 and TRBJ2-6, with 8 nucleotides matching TRBD1. After removal of 10 bases from V and 0 bases from J, the junction contained 5 bases not matched to a gene. In germline, CDR1 is LNHDA, CDR2 SQIVND (reference sequence). The CDR3 runs to 15 residues. CDR3 coding DNA: TGTGCCACCGGGACAGGATACTCTGGGGCCAACGTCCTGACTTTC. Translating it yields CATGTGYSGANVLTF.

This clone showed up just a few times. This specimen includes other DNA sequences encoding the same CDR3. This chain connects TRBV11-2 to TRBJ2-1, with unresolved D. V lost 6 bases to trimming and J lost 4 bases, with 16 bases between them. CDR3 length: 15 amino acids. Germline loops: CDR1 SGHAT, CDR2 FQNNGV. The CDR3 DNA follows: TGTGCCAGCAGTAGGGTAAAGGGAAGGTACAATGAGCAGTTCTTC. Translated: CASSRVKGRYNEQFF. Supplemented by reference TRBV11-2 and TRBJ2-1, the full variable domain reads EAGVAQSPRYKIIEKRQSVAFWCNPISGHATLYWYQQILGQGPKLLIQFQNNGVVDDSQLPKDRFSAERLKGVDSTLKIQPAKLEDSAVYLCASSRVKGRYNEQFFGPGTRLTVL.

Only a few counts were recorded for this clone. The rearrangement links TRBV7-2 to TRBJ1-2; D is unclear. V lost 4 bases, J lost 4 bases, and 7 bases lay in between. CDR1 and CDR2 from the germline V gene are SGHTA and FQGNSA. CDR3 length: 12 residues. The CDR3 is CASSSEGYGYTF. DNA of the CDR3: TGTGCCAGCAGCTCCGAGGGCTATGGCTACACCTTC. Supplemented by reference TRBV7-2 and TRBJ1-2, the full variable domain reads GAGVSQSPSNKVTEKGKDVELRCDPISGHTALYWYRQSLGQGLEFLIYFQGNSAPDKSGLPSDRFSAERTGGSVSTLTIQRTQQEDSAVYLCASSSEGYGYTFGSGTRLTVV.

V is TRBV30 and J is TRBJ1-4; a weak D match, TRBD1 (5 bases). This CDR3 contains 13 residues. V lost 4 bases, J lost 5 bases, and 11 bases lay in between. Germline V gene sequence: CDR1 GTSNPN, CDR2 SVGIG (reference sequence). As DNA, the CDR3 is TGTGCCTGGATGGGGCAGCTAAATGAAAAACTGTTTTTT. Its translation: CAWMGQLNEKLFF.

In this sample, this clone turned up a few times. V usage is TRBV4-1 and J usage is TRBJ2-7; 13 bases are a match to TRBD2. The germline V gene has CDR1 MGHRA and CDR2 YSYEKL. This CDR3 region has 19 residues. The V and J ends lost 4 bases and 0 bases, in that order; junction bases with no gene match: 12. CDR3: CASSLTGLAGSGPSYEQYF. The CDR3 DNA follows: TGCGCCAGCAGCCTAACGGGACTAGCGGGAAGCGGTCCCTCCTACGAGCAGTACTTC.

The CDR3 bases are TGTGCCAGCAGTTTAAGAGTTTCACCCCTCCACTTT. Its translation: CASSLRVSPLHF. This chain links TRBV28 with TRBJ1-6; D gene unclear. Trimming removed 2 bases at V and 9 bases at J, with 5 bases between. The CDR3 totals 12 residues. Germline CDR1 MDHEN, CDR2 SYDVKM.

The chain combines TRBV11-2 with TRBJ2-7; D is possibly TRBD1 (6 bases). CDR3 length: 14 residues. Germline V gives CDR1 SGHAT, CDR2 FQNNGV. Between the trimmed V and J ends, which lost 3 bases and 7 bases, there was a span of 16 bases. The CDR3 loop is CASSFRGRNMEQYF. CDR3 nucleotides: TGTGCCAGCAGCTTCAGGGGACGGAATATGGAGCAGTACTTC.

This clone came up a few times. The chain combines TRBV7-2 with TRBJ1-2, with no clear D. Germline V gene lookup returns CDR1 SGHTA and CDR2 FQGNSA. The CDR3 has 13 amino acids. V lost 4 bases and J 3 bases, leaving 9 bases between the germline ends. The DNA of the CDR3 is TGTGCCAGCAGCTCCGGGCCGTACTATGGCTACACCTTC. Translating it yields CASSSGPYYGYTF.

Worth noting for this clone: This sample also contains other DNA sequences that code for the same CDR3. This chain joins TRBV30 and TRBJ2-3; D is unresolved. The ends were cut back, 0 bases at V and 4 bases at J, with 2 bases in the middle. Germline CDR1 is GTSNPN and CDR2 is SVGIG (reference sequence). The CDR3 has 11 amino acids. CDR3 amino acids: CAWSVSDTQYF. The CDR3 region has the DNA TGTGCCTGGAGTGTATCAGATACGCAGTATTTT.

This clone was recorded a few times. Other DNA sequences in the sample encode the same CDR3. This sequence joins TRBV30 and TRBJ2-3; D is unclear. This CDR3 is 13 amino acids long. Trimming removed 3 bases at V and 0 bases at J, with 7 bases between. From germline, CDR1 is GTSNPN and CDR2 SVGIG (reference sequence). This chain's CDR3 is CAWSPLSTDTQYF. The CDR3, as DNA: TGTGCCTGGAGCCCCCTTAGCACAGATACGCAGTATTTT. Full variable domain (missing parts from reference TRBV30 and TRBJ2-3): SQTIHQWPATLVQPVGSPLSLECTVEGTSNPNLYWYRQAAGRGLQLLFYSVGIGQISSEVPQNLSASRPQDRQFILSSKKLLLSDSGFYLCAWSPLSTDTQYFGPGTRLTVL.

This clone was observed a few times. The chain recombines TRBV18 with TRBJ2-7; 10 nucleotides line up with TRBD1. V lost 0 bases to trimming and J lost 4 bases; unmatched junction nucleotides: 6. The germline V gene encodes CDR1 KGHSH and CDR2 LQKENI. There are 16 residues in the CDR3. The CDR3 DNA is TGTGCCAGCTCACCACCGGGAGGACAGGGGGGATACGAGCAGTACTTC. Its protein product is CASSPPGGQGGYEQYF.

This clone occurred a few times. The rearrangement uses TRBV25-1 and TRBJ2-5; no reliable D call. Between the trimmed V and J ends, which lost 5 bases and 2 bases, there was a span of 9 bases. The germline gives CDR1 MGHDK, CDR2 SYGVNS. CDR3 size: 13 residues. This CDR3 is CASSLLGQETQYF. DNA of the CDR3: TGTGCCAGCAGTCTCCTCGGGCAAGAGACCCAGTACTTC.

The chain combines TRBV5-1 with TRBJ1-5; a possible D gene is TRBD1 (5 bases). CDR3 length: 14 amino acids. V shed 4 bases and J shed 7 bases, with 15 bases lying between them. Germline CDR1 and CDR2: SGHRS and YFSETQ. CDR3 nucleotides: TGCGCCAGCAGCCCGGGAGGGGTGGGACAGCCCCAGCATTTT. Translating gives CASSPGGVGQPQHF.

The chain recombines TRBV6-5 with TRBJ2-1; TRBD2 matches at 7 bases. V was pared by 0 bases and J by 3 bases, with 5 bases of the junction left unmatched. The CDR3 spans 16 residues. Per the germline V gene, CDR1 is MNHEY and CDR2 is SVGAGI. The chain's CDR3 is CASSYSVGLVYNEQFF. CDR3 DNA sequence: TGTGCCAGCAGTTACTCGGTCGGACTAGTCTACAATGAGCAGTTCTTC.

There are a few counts of this clone. This chain links TRBV7-2 with TRBJ2-2; perhaps TRBD1 as D (5 bases). This CDR3 region has 16 residues. V was trimmed by 1 base and J by 0 bases, leaving 9 bases between them. CDR1 SGHTA and CDR2 FQGNSA come from the germline V gene. The CDR3 region has the DNA TGTGCCAGCAGCTTAGTTCGGACAACGAACACCGGGGAGCTGTTTTTT. Amino acid sequence: CASSLVRTTNTGELFF. Full variable domain (missing parts from reference TRBV7-2 and TRBJ2-2): GAGVSQSPSNKVTEKGKDVELRCDPISGHTALYWYRQSLGQGLEFLIYFQGNSAPDKSGLPSDRFSAERTGGSVSTLTIQRTQQEDSAVYLCASSLVRTTNTGELFFGEGSRLTVL.

This clone was seen a handful of times. The chain couples TRBV30 to TRBJ1-2; D uncertain. The CDR3 totals 16 residues. The ends were cut back, 7 bases at V and 4 bases at J, with 25 bases in the middle. Germline values: CDR1 GTSNPN, CDR2 SVGIG (reference sequence). The DNA of the CDR3 is TGTGCCTTCCAGTCGAAAGGCGCGATTTTCCTCTATGGCTACACCTTC. This translates into CAFQSKGAIFLYGYTF.

This rearrangement joins TRBV13 to TRBJ2-3; 8 bases align to TRBD2. Germline values: CDR1 PRHDT, CDR2 FYEKMQ (reference sequence). The CDR3 loop spans 15 amino acids. The V gene end was trimmed by 1 base and the J gene end by 2 bases; junction bases not matched to a gene: 2. As DNA, the CDR3 is TGTGCCAGCAGCTTAGAGCGGGGGTACACAGATACGCAGTATTTT. It translates to CASSLERGYTDTQYF.